This is a list of T cell receptor beta chains from one sample in a study of T cells in Graves' hyperthyroidism and ophthalmopathy. TCRdb reprocessed the multiplex PCR reads via MiXCR and lists one record per CDR3 protein. The repertoire holds hundreds of thousands of distinct CDR3 sequences, with 20% to 25% as singletons. What was sequenced was blood. Source of these receptors: a man aged 25-40 years with Graves' ophthalmopathy. Each CDR3 is given with its conserved first and last residue. A D gene is named only where the DNA matches it firmly. Only part of the rows carry a size: once, few, many, or a class if the clone is expanded.

D gene: TRBD1
clone size: -
J gene: TRBJ2-2
V gene: TRBV29-1
CDR3 length: 14
CDR3 DNA: TGCAGCGTTAGGGACAGGGGATCCACCGGGGAGCTGTTTTTT
CDR3 protein: CSVRDRGSTGELFF

D gene: -
clone size: few
J gene: TRBJ2-5
V gene: TRBV7-2
CDR3 length: 13
CDR3 DNA: TGTGCCAGCAGCCACGGGACGGAAGAGACCCAGTACTTC
CDR3 protein: CASSHGTEETQYF

D gene: -
clone size: -
J gene: TRBJ1-2
V gene: TRBV4-3
CDR3 length: 15
CDR3 DNA: TGCGCCAGCAGCCAAGATGGGGATTTACCCTATGGCTACACCTTC
CDR3 protein: CASSQDGDLPYGYTF

D gene: TRBD1
clone size: few
J gene: TRBJ1-4
V gene: TRBV11-2
CDR3 length: 15
CDR3 DNA: TGTGCCAGCAGGGGGGTCGGGACAGCGAATGAAAAACTGTTTTTT
CDR3 protein: CASRGVGTANEKLFF

D gene: -
clone size: -
J gene: TRBJ2-5
V gene: TRBV7-2
CDR3 length: 16
CDR3 DNA: TGTGCCAGCAGCTTAGAAAGGAGACACAACCAAGAGACCCAGTACTTC
CDR3 protein: CASSLERRHNQETQYF

D gene: TRBD2
clone size: -
J gene: TRBJ2-1
V gene: TRBV5-1
CDR3 length: 18
CDR3 DNA: TGCGCCAGCAGCTTGGACGGGCTAGCGGGAGTAAGCTACAATGAGCAGTTCTTC
CDR3 protein: CASSLDGLAGVSYNEQFF

D gene: TRBD1
clone size: -
J gene: TRBJ2-4
V gene: TRBV9
CDR3 length: 15
CDR3 DNA: TGTGCCAGCAGCGCAGGACAGGGGGCAATAAACATTCAGTACTTC
CDR3 protein: CASSAGQGAINIQYF

D gene: -
clone size: -
J gene: TRBJ2-5
V gene: TRBV24-1
CDR3 length: 16
CDR3 DNA: TGTGCCACCAGTGATTTGCGCTTTGGAGGAGTAGAGACCCAGTACTTC
CDR3 protein: CATSDLRFGGVETQYF

D gene: TRBD2
clone size: -
J gene: TRBJ2-1
V gene: TRBV15
CDR3 length: 13
CDR3 DNA: TGTGCCACCAGCATATTAGCGGGAGATGAGCAGTTCTTC
CDR3 protein: CATSILAGDEQFF

D gene: -
clone size: -
J gene: TRBJ2-1
V gene: TRBV18
CDR3 length: 16
CDR3 DNA: TGTGCCAGCTCACCACCGGGCGGGGCGGGCTACAATGAGCAGTTCTTC
CDR3 protein: CASSPPGGAGYNEQFF

D gene: TRBD2
clone size: -
J gene: TRBJ2-1
V gene: TRBV7-2
CDR3 length: 16
CDR3 DNA: TGTGCCAGCAGCGCGGGACTAGCGGGAGGGTACAATGAGCAGTTCTTC
CDR3 protein: CASSAGLAGGYNEQFF

D gene: TRBD1
clone size: few
J gene: TRBJ1-5
V gene: TRBV28
CDR3 length: 15
CDR3 DNA: TGTGCCAGCAGGGGACAGGGTTTTAATGATCAGCCCCAGCATTTT
CDR3 protein: CASRGQGFNDQPQHF

D gene: -
clone size: -
J gene: TRBJ2-5
V gene: TRBV5-1
CDR3 length: 14
CDR3 DNA: TGCGCCAGCAGCTTGGCGGAGGGACCAGAGACCCAGTACTTC
CDR3 protein: CASSLAEGPETQYF

D gene: TRBD1
clone size: -
J gene: TRBJ1-2
V gene: TRBV3-1
CDR3 length: 14
CDR3 DNA: TGTGCCAGCAGCCAAAGGACAGGGTGGAATGGCTACACCTTC
CDR3 protein: CASSQRTGWNGYTF

D gene: -
clone size: -
J gene: TRBJ2-3
V gene: TRBV4-3
CDR3 length: 15
CDR3 DNA: TGCGCCAGCAGCCTGGAGGGGGGGGACTCAGATACGCAGTATTTT
CDR3 protein: CASSLEGGDSDTQYF

D gene: -
clone size: once
J gene: TRBJ1-1
V gene: TRBV19
CDR3 length: 11
CDR3 DNA: TGTGCCAGTGGGGAACCTGGTGAAGCTTTCTTT
CDR3 protein: CASGEPGEAFF

D gene: TRBD1
clone size: few
J gene: TRBJ2-5
V gene: TRBV7-8
CDR3 length: 16
CDR3 DNA: TGTGCCAGCAGCTTCACCGGGACAGGGGGCGAAGAGACCCAGTACTTC
CDR3 protein: CASSFTGTGGEETQYF

D gene: TRBD1
clone size: -
J gene: TRBJ2-2
V gene: TRBV27
CDR3 length: 16
CDR3 DNA: TGTGCCAGCAGTTTACCGGACAGGGCCGGGGGCCGGGAGCTGTTTTTT
CDR3 protein: CASSLPDRAGGRELFF

D gene: TRBD1
clone size: -
J gene: TRBJ2-1
V gene: TRBV5-1
CDR3 length: 15
CDR3 DNA: TGCGCCAGCAGCACTGGACAGGGGGGCTACAATGAGCAGTTCTTC
CDR3 protein: CASSTGQGGYNEQFF

D gene: -
clone size: few
J gene: TRBJ2-7
V gene: TRBV20-1
CDR3 length: 15
CDR3 DNA: TGCAGTGCTAGAGCTAGCCTTGATCGTTCCTACGAGCAGTACTTC
CDR3 protein: CSARASLDRSYEQYF

D gene: TRBD2
clone size: -
J gene: TRBJ2-7
V gene: TRBV3-1
CDR3 length: 16
CDR3 DNA: TGTGCCAGCAGCCAATCCGGACTAGCGGGAGGTGACGAGCAGTGCTTC
CDR3 protein: CASSQSGLAGGDEQCF

D gene: -
clone size: -
J gene: TRBJ2-3
V gene: TRBV20-1
CDR3 length: 18
CDR3 DNA: TGCAGTGCTAGAGTCAAATACTACCGGGCTTCTAGCGCAGATACGCAGTATTTT
CDR3 protein: CSARVKYYRASSADTQYF

D gene: TRBD2
clone size: few
J gene: TRBJ2-2
V gene: TRBV9
CDR3 length: 16
CDR3 DNA: TGTGCCAGCAGCCTCCCAACTAGCGGGAGGACCGGGGAGCTGTTTTTT
CDR3 protein: CASSLPTSGRTGELFF

D gene: -
clone size: many
J gene: TRBJ1-5
V gene: TRBV30
CDR3 length: 13
CDR3 DNA: TGTGCCTGGAGTGAGTATAACAATCAGCCCCAGCATTTT
CDR3 protein: CAWSEYNNQPQHF

D gene: -
clone size: -
J gene: TRBJ1-5
V gene: TRBV12-3/TRBV12-4
CDR3 length: 14
CDR3 DNA: TGTGCCAGCAGCCCCGGACACATCAATCAGCCCCAGCATTTT
CDR3 protein: CASSPGHINQPQHF

D gene: -
clone size: few
J gene: TRBJ1-3
V gene: TRBV3-1
CDR3 length: 14
CDR3 DNA: TGTGCCAGCAGCCCCATCTCCTCTGGAAACACCATATATTTT
CDR3 protein: CASSPISSGNTIYF

D gene: -
clone size: many
J gene: TRBJ2-3
V gene: TRBV7-9
CDR3 length: 15
CDR3 DNA: TGTGCCAGCAGCCCCATCAGGGCCTACACAGATACGCAGTATTTT
CDR3 protein: CASSPIRAYTDTQYF

D gene: -
clone size: many
J gene: TRBJ2-5
V gene: TRBV12-3/TRBV12-4
CDR3 length: 15
CDR3 DNA: TGTGCCAGCAGTTTCGGGCGGAACGGGGTAGAGACCCAGTACTTC
CDR3 protein: CASSFGRNGVETQYF

D gene: -
clone size: few
J gene: TRBJ2-1
V gene: TRBV5-1
CDR3 length: 13
CDR3 DNA: TGTGCCAGCAGCTTGGAAGCCCCGACTGAGCAGTTCTTC
CDR3 protein: CASSLEAPTEQFF

D gene: TRBD1
clone size: many
J gene: TRBJ2-2
V gene: TRBV11-2
CDR3 length: 18
CDR3 DNA: TGTGCCAGCACCCGATTGGGCGGACAGGGGGCGGACACCGGGGAGCTGTTTTTT
CDR3 protein: CASTRLGGQGADTGELFF

D gene: -
clone size: few
J gene: TRBJ2-3
V gene: TRBV4-1
CDR3 length: 15
CDR3 DNA: TGCGCCAGCAGCCAAGAGTATTCAAGGGGGGATACGCAGTATTTT
CDR3 protein: CASSQEYSRGDTQYF

D gene: -
clone size: few
J gene: TRBJ2-1
V gene: TRBV27
CDR3 length: 17
CDR3 DNA: TGTGCCAGCCCCCCCACCCCCGGGAGCAACTCCTACAATGAGCAGTTCTTC
CDR3 protein: CASPPTPGSNSYNEQFF

D gene: -
clone size: -
J gene: TRBJ2-2
V gene: TRBV28
CDR3 length: 15
CDR3 DNA: TGTGCCAGCAGCCTCGGGTCACTAGGATCCGGGGAGCTGTTTTTT
CDR3 protein: CASSLGSLGSGELFF

D gene: -
clone size: few
J gene: TRBJ2-6
V gene: TRBV7-2
CDR3 length: 14
CDR3 DNA: TGTGCCAGCAGAATTCGGACTGGGGCCAACGTCCTGACTTTC
CDR3 protein: CASRIRTGANVLTF

D gene: -
clone size: many
J gene: TRBJ1-1
V gene: TRBV7-9
CDR3 length: 12
CDR3 DNA: TGTGCCAGCAGCGCACACGATACTGAAGCTTTCTTT
CDR3 protein: CASSAHDTEAFF

D gene: TRBD2
clone size: -
J gene: TRBJ2-2
V gene: TRBV19
CDR3 length: 18
CDR3 DNA: TGTGCCAGTAGTATGTGGGGACTAGCGGGAGCGGGGACCGGGGAGCTGTTTTTT
CDR3 protein: CASSMWGLAGAGTGELFF

D gene: -
clone size: few
J gene: TRBJ2-1
V gene: TRBV19
CDR3 length: 12
CDR3 DNA: TGTGCCAGTAGTATAGATGTCACGAAGCAGTTCTTC
CDR3 protein: CASSIDVTKQFF

D gene: -
clone size: -
J gene: TRBJ2-3
V gene: TRBV20-1
CDR3 length: 15
CDR3 DNA: TGCAGTGCTAGCGCCCCCTTCTTGAACACAGATACGCAGTATTTT
CDR3 protein: CSASAPFLNTDTQYF

D gene: -
clone size: -
J gene: TRBJ2-1
V gene: TRBV5-8
CDR3 length: 16
CDR3 DNA: TGTGCCAGCAGGTTGGGTTTGGGATCCTCCTACAATGAGCAGTTCTTC
CDR3 protein: CASRLGLGSSYNEQFF

D gene: -
clone size: -
J gene: TRBJ2-7
V gene: TRBV5-1
CDR3 length: 14
CDR3 DNA: TGCGCCAGCAGCCCGTCGACAGAGCCCTACGAGCAGTACTTC
CDR3 protein: CASSPSTEPYEQYF

D gene: -
clone size: -
J gene: TRBJ2-1
V gene: TRBV6-4
CDR3 length: 13
CDR3 DNA: TGTGCCAGCAGTGTAAACAGTTACAATGAGCAGTTCTTC
CDR3 protein: CASSVNSYNEQFF

D gene: TRBD2
clone size: many
J gene: TRBJ2-3
V gene: TRBV11-2
CDR3 length: 16
CDR3 DNA: TGTGCCAGCAGCTTAGGACTAGCGGGAGCGAGAGATACGCAGTATTTT
CDR3 protein: CASSLGLAGARDTQYF

D gene: -
clone size: few
J gene: TRBJ2-1
V gene: TRBV7-9
CDR3 length: 14
CDR3 DNA: TGTGCCAGCAGCTTTCCTATGGGGTGGGATGAGCAGTTCTTC
CDR3 protein: CASSFPMGWDEQFF

D gene: -
clone size: few
J gene: TRBJ1-1
V gene: TRBV19
CDR3 length: 14
CDR3 DNA: TGTGCCAGTAGTATCCGGGGCCGGAACACTGAAGCTTTCTTT
CDR3 protein: CASSIRGRNTEAFF

D gene: -
clone size: many
J gene: TRBJ2-7
V gene: TRBV2
CDR3 length: 13
CDR3 DNA: TGTGCCAGCAATAATGGCGGGGTCTACGAGCAGTACTTC
CDR3 protein: CASNNGGVYEQYF

D gene: -
clone size: few
J gene: TRBJ2-2
V gene: TRBV27
CDR3 length: 16
CDR3 DNA: TGTGCCAGCAGCGCCCTGACAAGGAGCATCACCGGGGAGCTGTTTTTT
CDR3 protein: CASSALTRSITGELFF

D gene: -
clone size: -
J gene: TRBJ1-5
V gene: TRBV29-1
CDR3 length: 16
CDR3 DNA: TGCAGCGTCTCCTTCGGGCAGACTCTTAGCAATCAGCCCCAGCATTTT
CDR3 protein: CSVSFGQTLSNQPQHF

D gene: -
clone size: many
J gene: TRBJ1-1
V gene: TRBV28
CDR3 length: 14
CDR3 DNA: TGTGCCAGCAAATACGCCGGGGGGAACACTGAAGCTTTCTTT
CDR3 protein: CASKYAGGNTEAFF

D gene: TRBD2
clone size: many
J gene: TRBJ2-7
V gene: TRBV20-1
CDR3 length: 15
CDR3 DNA: TGCAGTGTTAGGGCCTCTAGCGGGAGACCCCTCGAGCAGTACTTC
CDR3 protein: CSVRASSGRPLEQYF

D gene: TRBD1
clone size: many
J gene: TRBJ2-1
V gene: TRBV18
CDR3 length: 15
CDR3 DNA: TGTGCCAGCTCACTTGACGGGACAGCTTACAATGAGCAGTTCTTC
CDR3 protein: CASSLDGTAYNEQFF

D gene: -
clone size: -
J gene: TRBJ2-3
V gene: TRBV5-1
CDR3 length: 15
CDR3 DNA: TGCGCCAGCAGCCCAAGGAGCCCCTACACAGATACGCAGTATTTT
CDR3 protein: CASSPRSPYTDTQYF

D gene: TRBD1
clone size: -
J gene: TRBJ1-5
V gene: TRBV20-1
CDR3 length: 15
CDR3 DNA: TGCAGTGCTAGGCCGGACAGGGGAAGGCATCAGCCCCAGCATTTT
CDR3 protein: CSARPDRGRHQPQHF

D gene: TRBD2
clone size: many
J gene: TRBJ2-7
V gene: TRBV20-1
CDR3 length: 14
CDR3 DNA: TGCAGTGCTAGGACCGGGACTACCGATGGCGAGCAGTACTTC
CDR3 protein: CSARTGTTDGEQYF

D gene: TRBD2
clone size: few
J gene: TRBJ2-1
V gene: TRBV5-4
CDR3 length: 15
CDR3 DNA: TGTGCCAGCAGCTTGGATGTGGGAGGGTACAATGAGCAGTTCTTC
CDR3 protein: CASSLDVGGYNEQFF

D gene: TRBD2
clone size: -
J gene: TRBJ2-1
V gene: TRBV20-1
CDR3 length: 15
CDR3 DNA: TGCAGTGCTAGTGATCGGCGCGGGAGCGGTAATGAGCAGTTCTTC
CDR3 protein: CSASDRRGSGNEQFF

D gene: -
clone size: -
J gene: TRBJ1-5
V gene: TRBV12-3/TRBV12-4
CDR3 length: 15
CDR3 DNA: TGTGCCAGCAGACTCGGGCAGGGCCGCAATCAGCCCCAGCATTTT
CDR3 protein: CASRLGQGRNQPQHF

D gene: -
clone size: -
J gene: TRBJ1-2
V gene: TRBV5-1
CDR3 length: 13
CDR3 DNA: TGCGCCAGCAGCTTGGGGGAGGGATTCGGCTACACCTTC
CDR3 protein: CASSLGEGFGYTF

D gene: TRBD1
clone size: -
J gene: TRBJ2-7
V gene: TRBV28
CDR3 length: 13
CDR3 DNA: TGTGCCAGCAGTTTCCGGACAGGTTCCGAGCAGTACTTC
CDR3 protein: CASSFRTGSEQYF

D gene: -
clone size: -
J gene: TRBJ2-7
V gene: TRBV29-1
CDR3 length: 15
CDR3 DNA: TGCAGCGTTGAAGGGGGAAACCCGGACATCTACGAGCAGTACTTC
CDR3 protein: CSVEGGNPDIYEQYF